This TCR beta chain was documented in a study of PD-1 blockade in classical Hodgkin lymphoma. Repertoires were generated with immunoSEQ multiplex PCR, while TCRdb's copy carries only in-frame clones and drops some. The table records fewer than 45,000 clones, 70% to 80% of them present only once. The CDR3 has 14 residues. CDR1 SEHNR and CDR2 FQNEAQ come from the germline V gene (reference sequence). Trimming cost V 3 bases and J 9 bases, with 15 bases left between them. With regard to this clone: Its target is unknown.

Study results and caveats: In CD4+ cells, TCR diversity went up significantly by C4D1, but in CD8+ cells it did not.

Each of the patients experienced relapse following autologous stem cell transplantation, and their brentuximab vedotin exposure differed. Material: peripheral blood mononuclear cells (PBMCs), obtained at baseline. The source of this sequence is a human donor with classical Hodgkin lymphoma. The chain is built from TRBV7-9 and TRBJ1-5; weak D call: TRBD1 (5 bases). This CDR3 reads CASSLRQGSTPQHF. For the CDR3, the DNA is TGTGCCAGCAGCTTGAGGCAGGGATCAACGCCCCAGCATTTT.